The 10 T cell receptor beta chains below were found in one sample sequenced in a study of T cells in localized non-small cell lung cancer. The protocol was immunoSEQ multiplex PCR, while the TCRdb copy is restricted to in-frame clones and leaves out a portion. This sample has roughly 48,000 clones, with around 80% found just once. Sequencing used PBMCs, obtained before any cancer treatment. These TCRs come from a woman aged 35 to 70 with stage II lung adenocarcinoma.

V gene TRBV12-5 combines with J gene TRBJ1-2; D unresolved. The CDR3 consists of 12 residues. Per germline, CDR1 LGHNT and CDR2 FRNRAP. The germline V and J ends were trimmed by 4 bases and 7 bases, with 10 bases remaining between them. The CDR3 region is CASGWGSSGYTF. In DNA form, the CDR3 reads TGTGCTAGTGGTTGGGGTAGTAGTGGCTACACCTTC. Full variable domain (outside the CDR3, taken from reference TRBV12-5 and TRBJ1-2): DARVTQTPRHKVTEMGQEVTMRCQPILGHNTVFWYRQTMMQGLELLAYFRNRAPLDDSGMPKDRFSAEMPDATLATLKIQPSEPRDSAVYFCASGWGSSGYTFGSGTRLTVV.

As to this clone: One junction end does not reproduce the germline sequence, and a read error may be involved. The chain carries TRBV7-7 and TRBJ2-2; D is perhaps TRBD1 (5 bases). CDR1 is SSHAT and CDR2 is FNYEAQ in the germline V gene (reference sequence). The CDR3 loop spans 13 amino acids. The CDR3 loop reads CASSLAGTGELFF. DNA of the CDR3: TGTGCTAGCAGCTTAGCAGGGACCGGGGAGCTGTTTTTT.

The V gene is TRBV7-8, the J gene TRBJ2-7; the match to TRBD1 covers 10 bases. CDR1 is SGHVS, CDR2 FQNEAQ, per germline. This CDR3 comprises 13 residues. The V segment lost 10 bases and the J segment 4 bases; nucleotides outside the gene matches: 7. The CDR3 nucleotides are TGTGCCACCCGAGGGGACAGGGGATACGAGCAGTACTTC. It translates to CATRGDRGYEQYF.

This clone was counted between two and nine times. The chain recombines TRBV7-2 with TRBJ2-7, with 7 nucleotides matching TRBD2. CDR1 SGHTA and CDR2 FQGNSA come from the germline V gene. CDR3 length equals 13 residues. Unmatched junction bases numbered 7, after V lost 5 bases and J lost 6 bases. The CDR3: CASSPPGRGEQYF. CDR3 sequence (DNA): TGTGCCAGCAGCCCCCCAGGGAGGGGCGAGCAGTACTTC.

With regard to this clone: Mismatch with germline at one junction end may stem from a read error. The rearrangement joins TRBV5-1 to TRBJ2-7; no definite D call. This CDR3 has 12 residues. Germline V gene data show CDR1 as SGHRS and CDR2 as YFSETQ. The CDR3 DNA sequence: TGTGCCAGCAGCTCCCATCCCTACGAGCAGTACTTC. As protein: CASSSHPYEQYF.

The gene calls are TRBV7-9 and TRBJ2-3; TRBD1 aligns across 7 bases. CDR3 length: 15 residues. In germline, CDR1 is SEHNR, CDR2 FQNEAQ (reference sequence). V lost 7 bases and J lost 1; bases outside the gene matches: 8. CDR3 sequence (DNA): TGTGCCAGCACCCTCCAGGGGGTCGGCACAGATACGCAGTATTTT. Its translation: CASTLQGVGTDTQYF.

The chain couples TRBV7-2 to TRBJ1-1, with 7 bases fitting TRBD1. The CDR3 contains 14 residues. V lost 3 bases to trimming and J lost 5 bases; unmatched junction nucleotides: 6. CDR1 is SGHTA, CDR2 FQGNSA, per germline. The CDR3 reads CASSFGQVLTEAFF. The CDR3 bases are TGTGCCAGCAGCTTCGGACAGGTTCTTACTGAAGCTTTCTTT. The whole variable domain, filled in from reference TRBV7-2 and TRBJ1-1, reads GAGVSQSPSNKVTEKGKDVELRCDPISGHTALYWYRQSLGQGLEFLIYFQGNSAPDKSGLPSDRFSAERTGGSVSTLTIQRTQQEDSAVYLCASSFGQVLTEAFFGQGTRLTVV.

V is TRBV12-2 and J is TRBJ1-2. TRBV12-2 is labeled a pseudogene. The CDR3 length is 15 residues. DNA of the CDR3: TGTGCAAGTCGCTTCGACCCAGGGGAGGCCTATGGCTACACCTTC. This sequence encodes CASRFDPGEAYGYTF.

This clone has only one observation. V is TRBV10-3 and J is TRBJ2-7; D remains unclear. With 0 bases removed from V and 2 bases from J, the gap between germline ends came to 8 bases. CDR3 length equals 14 residues. Germline V gene data show CDR1 as ENHRY and CDR2 as SYGVKD. The CDR3 nucleotides read TGTGCCATCAGTGAGTCAACGGACCCCTACGAGCAGTACTTC. Amino acid sequence: CAISESTDPYEQYF.

J is TRBJ1-2 and V is TRBV14; D ambiguous. V was shortened by 1 base and J by 8 bases, with 14 bases between the two germline ends. The CDR3 spans 14 residues. Germline-derived CDR1 and CDR2 are SGHDN and FVKESK. CDR3 loop: CASSQAVREDGYTF. The CDR3 nucleotides read TGTGCCAGCAGCCAAGCTGTGAGGGAGGACGGCTACACCTTC.